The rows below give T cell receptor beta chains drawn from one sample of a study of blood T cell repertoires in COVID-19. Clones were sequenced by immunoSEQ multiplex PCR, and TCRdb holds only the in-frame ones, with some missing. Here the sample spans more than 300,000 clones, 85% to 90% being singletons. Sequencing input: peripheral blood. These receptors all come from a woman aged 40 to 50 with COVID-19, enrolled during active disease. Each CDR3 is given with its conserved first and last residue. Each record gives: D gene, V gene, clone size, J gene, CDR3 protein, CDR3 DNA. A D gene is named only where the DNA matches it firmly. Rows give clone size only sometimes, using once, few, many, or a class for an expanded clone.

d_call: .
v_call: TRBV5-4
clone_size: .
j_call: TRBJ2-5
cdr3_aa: CASSLGPIETQYF
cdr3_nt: TGTGCCAGCAGCTTGGGGCCGATAGAGACCCAGTACTTC

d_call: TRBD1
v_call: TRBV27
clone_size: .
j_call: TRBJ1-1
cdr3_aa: CASSGTGFTVNTEAFF
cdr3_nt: TGTGCCAGCAGCGGGACAGGGTTTACGGTGAACACTGAAGCTTTCTTT

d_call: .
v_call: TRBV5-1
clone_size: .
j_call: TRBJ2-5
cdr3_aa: CASSLARGAQETQYF
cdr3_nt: TGCGCCAGCAGCTTGGCCAGGGGGGCCCAAGAGACCCAGTACTTC

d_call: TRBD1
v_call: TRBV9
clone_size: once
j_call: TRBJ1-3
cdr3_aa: CASSLNFRDRDLAGNTIYF
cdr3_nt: TGTGCCAGCAGCCTAAACTTTCGAGACAGGGACCTCGCTGGAAACACCATATATTTT

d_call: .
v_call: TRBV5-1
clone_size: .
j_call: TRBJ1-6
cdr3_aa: CASRGLGTPRSNNSPLHF
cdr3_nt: TGCGCCAGCAGGGGTTTAGGGACTCCGAGGAGCAATAATTCACCCCTCCACTTT

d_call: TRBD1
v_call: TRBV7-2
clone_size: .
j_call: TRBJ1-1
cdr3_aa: CASSLRTGGNIEAFF
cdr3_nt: TGTGCCAGCAGCTTACGGACAGGGGGCAATATTGAAGCTTTCTTT

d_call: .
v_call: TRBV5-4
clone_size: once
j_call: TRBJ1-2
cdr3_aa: CASSPGGSGGGGYTF
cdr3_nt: TGTGCCAGCAGCCCGGGAGGGTCGGGGGGAGGTGGCTACACCTTC

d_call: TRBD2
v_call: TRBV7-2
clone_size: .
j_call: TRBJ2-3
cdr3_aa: CASSVPGGTTDTQYF
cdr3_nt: TGTGCCAGCAGCGTCCCGGGAGGGACCACAGATACGCAGTATTTT

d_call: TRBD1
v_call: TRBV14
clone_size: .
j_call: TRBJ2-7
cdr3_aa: CASSQRAGGAYEQYF
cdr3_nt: TGTGCCAGCAGCCAACGGGCAGGGGGCGCCTACGAGCAGTACTTC

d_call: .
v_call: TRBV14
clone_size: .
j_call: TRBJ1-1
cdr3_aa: CASSQDAGGYTEAFF
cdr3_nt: TGTGCCAGCAGCCAAGATGCAGGAGGGTACACTGAAGCTTTCTTT

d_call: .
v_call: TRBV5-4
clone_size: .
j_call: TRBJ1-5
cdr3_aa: CASSQGGRNNQPQHF
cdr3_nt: TGTGCCAGCAGCCAAGGGGGAAGGAACAATCAGCCCCAGCATTTT

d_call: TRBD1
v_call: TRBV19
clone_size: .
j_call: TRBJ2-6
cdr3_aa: CASSIVGTVLLSGANVLTF
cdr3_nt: TGTGCCAGTAGTATAGTGGGGACAGTGCTTCTCTCTGGGGCCAACGTCCTGACTTTC

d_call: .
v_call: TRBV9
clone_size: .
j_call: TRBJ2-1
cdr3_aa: CASSSPTRPNYNEQFF
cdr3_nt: TGTGCCAGCAGCTCTCCGACTAGACCCAATTACAATGAGCAGTTCTTC

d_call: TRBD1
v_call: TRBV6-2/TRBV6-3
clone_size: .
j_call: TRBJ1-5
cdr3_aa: CASSPEGADQPQHF
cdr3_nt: TGTGCCAGCAGTCCCGAGGGGGCTGATCAGCCCCAGCATTTT

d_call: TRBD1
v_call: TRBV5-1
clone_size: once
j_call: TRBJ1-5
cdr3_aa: CASSLGDRGNQPQHF
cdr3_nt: TGCGCCAGCAGCTTGGGGGACAGGGGGAATCAGCCCCAGCATTTT

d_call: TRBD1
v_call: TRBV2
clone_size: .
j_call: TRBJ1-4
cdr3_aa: CASTIQGVANEKLFF
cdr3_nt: TGTGCCAGCACCATCCAGGGGGTTGCTAATGAAAAACTGTTTTTT

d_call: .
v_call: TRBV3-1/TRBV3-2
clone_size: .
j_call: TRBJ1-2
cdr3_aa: CASSQGLYGYYGYTF
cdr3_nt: TGTGCCAGCAGCCAAGGACTTTACGGATACTATGGCTACACCTTC

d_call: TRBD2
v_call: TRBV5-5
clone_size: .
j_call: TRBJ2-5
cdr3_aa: CASSTGLAGGLEAQETQYF
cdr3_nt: TGTGCCAGCAGCACGGGACTAGCGGGGGGCCTTGAAGCCCAAGAGACCCAGTACTTC